The 26 T cell receptor beta chains below come from one sample, sequenced in a study of T cells expressing NK-cell markers. After re-calling the 5' RACE reads, TCRdb lists one entry per CDR3 protein, DNA absent. This sample's table has a few hundred thousand distinct CDR3 sequences. Sequences were obtained from blood T cells: a sorted CD56 or NKG2C T cell subset, CD4+ or CD8+ T cells, or bulk PBMC T cells (not recorded which). The receptors come from a man aged 18 to 69 in good health.

This chain uses TRBV30 with TRBJ2-1. Germline values: CDR1 GTSNPN, CDR2 SVGIG (reference sequence). This CDR3 has 11 residues. The CDR3 region is CAWRIVDEQFF.

The V gene is TRBV5-1, the J gene TRBJ2-1; absent DNA, TCRdb's TRBD1 call cannot be checked. The germline V gene encodes CDR1 SGHRS and CDR2 YFSETQ. The CDR3 has 14 amino acids. The CDR3: CASSLEGQPNEQFF.

The chain combines TRBV11-1 with TRBJ1-4. The CDR3 length is 15 residues. CDR1 and CDR2 from the germline V gene are SGHAT and FQDESV (reference sequence). The CDR3 is CASRTGTTTNEKLFF.

This chain's CDR3 is CASSHGTGGPLADTQYF. The rearrangement joins TRBV7-9 to TRBJ2-3; TCRdb calls TRBD1, which cannot be checked without DNA. The CDR3 totals 17 residues. Germline V gives CDR1 SEHNR, CDR2 FQNEAQ (reference sequence).

CDR3 sequence reads: CASSLGGQLRADTQYF. The chain employs TRBV7-9 and TRBJ2-3; TCRdb's D call, TRBD1, is unchecked because there is no DNA. Germline V CDR1 and CDR2: SEHNR, FQNEAQ (reference sequence). The CDR3 is made up of 16 amino acids.

The chain recombines TRBV12-3 or TRBV12-4 with TRBJ1-5. CDR3 length: 13 amino acids. This chain's CDR3 is CASSPDLLQPQHF.

The chain employs TRBV28 and TRBJ2-7; TCRdb lists TRBD1, though no DNA is available to test this call. CDR3 length: 14 amino acids. Germline V gene lookup returns CDR1 MDHEN and CDR2 SYDVKM. CDR3 sequence reads: CASLGTGTYYEQYF.

The V call is TRBV30, the J call TRBJ2-1. The CDR3 length is 12 residues. Germline lookup yields CDR1 GTSNPN and CDR2 SVGIG (reference sequence). CDR3 loop: CAWSLGLYEQFF.

The chain recombines TRBV27 with TRBJ2-4; the TRBD1 assignment by TCRdb is unverifiable without DNA. In germline, CDR1 is MNHEY, CDR2 SMNVEV (reference sequence). The CDR3 loop spans 18 amino acids. The CDR3 here is CASSLAGGRVVAKNIQYF.

The V and J genes are TRBV12-3 or TRBV12-4 and TRBJ1-6; TCRdb reports TRBD1, a call that lacks DNA to check it against. CDR3 length: 16 residues. The CDR3 spells CASRAPGQGARSPLHF.

The rearrangement links TRBV9 to TRBJ2-2. This CDR3 has 15 amino acids. The germline V gene encodes CDR1 SGDLS and CDR2 YYNGEE. The CDR3 spells CASSPQTRVTGELFF.

The chain has TRBV2 and TRBJ2-2; the D gene TCRdb calls, TRBD1, cannot be checked with no DNA. There are 14 residues in the CDR3. The germline V gene encodes CDR1 SNHLY and CDR2 FYNNEI. Here the CDR3 reads CASNRDTYTGELFF.

The chain links TRBV30 to TRBJ1-3; there is no DNA to check the TCRdb D call of TRBD1. This CDR3 is built from 15 residues. In germline, CDR1 is GTSNPN, CDR2 SVGIG (reference sequence). CDR3 loop: CAWGRTGGFGNTIYF.

This chain links TRBV7-2 with TRBJ2-4; TCRdb's D call, TRBD2, is unchecked because there is no DNA. The CDR3 covers 15 residues. The germline CDR1 and CDR2 sequences are SGHTA and FQGNSA. The CDR3 reads CASSPKLAAKNIQYF.

The chain joins TRBV12-3 or TRBV12-4 to TRBJ1-4; TCRdb indicates TRBD1, and absent DNA this call remains unverified. This CDR3 contains 16 residues. This CDR3 is CASSLGGTSAHEKLFF.

This chain connects TRBV6-1 to TRBJ1-2; TCRdb returns TRBD1, unconfirmable since there is no DNA. Germline V CDR1 and CDR2: MNHNS, SASEGT. The CDR3 spans 14 residues. CDR3 in amino acids: CASSGPGKRGGYTF.

CDR3 sequence: CASKGVGQGAPGELFF. The chain recombines TRBV11-2 with TRBJ2-2; the TRBD1 assignment by TCRdb is unverifiable without DNA. This CDR3 spans 16 amino acids. Germline V gene lookup returns CDR1 SGHAT and CDR2 FQNNGV.

The chain links TRBV30 to TRBJ2-5; TCRdb names TRBD1, which stays unverified in the absence of DNA. This CDR3 has 14 residues. Per the germline V gene, CDR1 is GTSNPN and CDR2 is SVGIG (reference sequence). The CDR3 loop is CAWTPGAVVETQYF.

The chain is built from TRBV2 and TRBJ2-1; the D call from TCRdb, TRBD2, cannot be confirmed without DNA. Germline values: CDR1 SNHLY, CDR2 FYNNEI. The CDR3 is made up of 18 amino acids. This CDR3 reads CASSEAGLAGASYNEQFF.

The chain employs TRBV12-3 or TRBV12-4 and TRBJ2-1; no DNA is available, so the TRBD1 call from TCRdb remains unchecked. This CDR3 is 16 amino acids long. CDR3: CASSSITTGQGNEQFF.

V is TRBV5-1 and J is TRBJ2-7; the D call from TCRdb, TRBD1, cannot be confirmed without DNA. Germline V gene lookup returns CDR1 SGHRS and CDR2 YFSETQ. This CDR3 contains 16 residues. This chain's CDR3 is CASSLSGVRHSYEQYF.

V usage is TRBV4-1 and J usage is TRBJ2-5; TCRdb's D call, TRBD2, is unchecked because there is no DNA. Germline CDR1 MGHRA, CDR2 YSYEKL. The CDR3 spans 18 residues. The CDR3 sequence: CASSRTRLAGGKEETQYF.

The chain uses TRBV6-1 and TRBJ2-1; there is no DNA to check the TCRdb D call of TRBD2. CDR3 length equals 15 residues. CDR1 and CDR2 (germline): MNHNS, SASEGT. CDR3 region: CASSHGLAGEGEQFF.

This chain's CDR3 is CASISSGSGNQPQHF. The V call is TRBV28, the J call TRBJ1-5. Germline V CDR1 and CDR2: MDHEN, SYDVKM. The CDR3 totals 15 residues.

V and J are TRBV11-2 and TRBJ1-3; lacking DNA, the TRBD1 call made by TCRdb goes unchecked. CDR3 size: 15 residues. Germline CDR1 is SGHAT and CDR2 is FQNNGV. The chain's CDR3 is CASSFGQGAGNTIYF.

The chain carries TRBV20-1 and TRBJ2-3; TCRdb proposes TRBD2, but this gene call is untestable without DNA. Germline CDR1 is DFQATT and CDR2 is SNEGSKA (reference sequence). The CDR3 extends over 17 amino acids. The CDR3 reads CSAISRRRRGDTDTQYF.